The 8 T cell receptor beta chains in this list originate from one sample, sequenced in a study of monozygotic twins with inflammatory bowel disease. TCRdb processed the 5' RACE reads again and assigns one entry to each CDR3 protein, with no DNA. The table lists 150,000 or so distinct CDR3 sequences. The sample was blood. All receptors derive from a human donor with ulcerative colitis or Crohn's disease, or a healthy co-twin of an affected twin (not recorded which).

J is TRBJ1-1 and V is TRBV3-1. The CDR3 contains 13 residues. Germline CDR1 and CDR2: LGHDT and YNNKEL (reference sequence). The chain's CDR3 is CASSPHGPLGAFF.

The gene calls are TRBV14 and TRBJ1-2; TCRdb's D call of TRBD1 is untestable without DNA. This CDR3 has 16 residues. The germline V gene has CDR1 SGHDN and CDR2 FVKESK. The CDR3 sequence: CASSQAIDRGNYGYTF.

The J gene is TRBJ1-4, the V gene TRBV15; the TRBD1 assignment by TCRdb is unverifiable without DNA. CDR3 length equals 15 residues. The V gene's germline CDR1 is LNHNV and CDR2 YYDKDF (reference sequence). Here the CDR3 reads CATSAPQGVGEKLFF.

The chain combines TRBV20-1 with TRBJ1-2; TCRdb gives TRBD1 as the D gene, but with no DNA this cannot be confirmed. Germline CDR1 reads DFQATT; CDR2 reads SNEGSKA (reference sequence). This CDR3 has 15 residues. The CDR3 spells CSARNPSLGGYGYTF.

The rearrangement joins TRBV20-1 to TRBJ2-5; there is no DNA to check the TCRdb D call of TRBD2. Germline lookup yields CDR1 DFQATT and CDR2 SNEGSKA (reference sequence). This CDR3 region has 15 residues. CDR3: CSARDGGLVSETQYF.

V usage is TRBV7-9 and J usage is TRBJ2-7; TCRdb's D gene call, TRBD1, goes unchecked for lack of DNA. Germline CDR1 is SEHNR and CDR2 is FQNEAQ (reference sequence). CDR3 length: 13 amino acids. The CDR3 sequence: CASSLMGDGEQYF.

The chain uses TRBV4-1 and TRBJ2-7; TCRdb's D call of TRBD2 is untestable without DNA. This CDR3 comprises 18 residues. CDR1 and CDR2 from the germline V gene are MGHRA and YSYEKL. The CDR3 region is CASSQGTTSGGHSYEQYF.

The chain uses TRBV5-4 and TRBJ2-5; TCRdb names TRBD2, which stays unverified in the absence of DNA. The germline V gene has CDR1 SGHNT and CDR2 YYREEE (reference sequence). This CDR3 region has 16 residues. CDR3: CASSTVSGGLGKTQYF.